A selection of T cell receptor beta chains follows, all from one sample in a study of neurological immune-mediated disorders. MiXCR, run by TCRdb on the 5' RACE reads, gives a single entry per CDR3 protein. The repertoire includes over 65,000 distinct CDR3 sequences, roughly 2.6% of them detected once, and roughly 1.2% sits in the top ten. Specimen: PBMCs. These receptors all come from a woman aged 25 to 39 with multiple sclerosis. Both conserved end residues are part of each CDR3. The D gene is left open where the match is weak. Expanded clones get a size class; other rows say once, few or many, or leave the size out.

cdr3_aa cdr3_nt j_call v_call d_call clone_size
CASSELAPYNEQFF TGCGCCAGCAGTGAGCTAGCGCCCTACAATGAGCAGTTCTTC TRBJ2-1 TRBV10-2 NA many
CASSPGTADAYEQYF TGCGCCAGCAGCCCCGGGACCGCAGACGCCTACGAGCAGTACTTC TRBJ2-7 TRBV5-1 NA many
CASSLGVAGDTLPNEKLFF TGTGCCAGCAGCTTAGGAGTGGCGGGAGACACCCTCCCTAATGAAAAACTGTTTTTT TRBJ1-4 TRBV7-9 NA many
CASSLGQGSQYF TGTGCCAGCAGCTTAGGACAGGGGAGTCAATACTTC TRBJ2-4 TRBV7-9 TRBD1 many
CATENDRVRVSGANVLTF TGTGCCACCGAGAACGACAGGGTCCGCGTCTCTGGGGCCAACGTCCTGACTTTC TRBJ2-6 TRBV6-2/TRBV6-3 TRBD1 many
CASSINHMEQYF TGTGCCAGCAGCATAAACCACATGGAGCAGTACTTC TRBJ2-7 TRBV7-9 NA many
CASSQDLGASGRRNEQFF TGCGCCAGCAGCCAAGATTTAGGGGCGAGCGGGAGAAGGAATGAGCAGTTCTTC TRBJ2-1 TRBV4-3 TRBD2 many
CASSLQSSGRVAPWYNEQFF TGTGCCAGCAGCTTACAGTCTAGCGGGAGGGTCGCTCCATGGTACAATGAGCAGTTCTTC TRBJ2-1 TRBV5-6 TRBD2 many
CASSLGQINEQFF TGTGCCAGCAGCTTAGGCCAGATCAATGAGCAGTTCTTC TRBJ2-1 TRBV7-8 NA NA
CASRHAYRGGNTEAFF TGCGCCAGCAGACACGCATACAGGGGTGGAAACACTGAAGCTTTCTTT TRBJ1-1 TRBV5-1 TRBD1 many
CAISELAGEAEQYF TGTGCCATCAGTGAGCTGGCAGGGGAGGCCGAGCAGTACTTC TRBJ2-7 TRBV10-3 NA many
CASSPAGERIRAQETQYF TGTGCCAGCAGTCCGGCGGGAGAGCGCATAAGGGCCCAAGAGACCCAGTACTTC TRBJ2-5 TRBV12-3/TRBV12-4 TRBD2 many
CATGAIYSGANVLTF TGTGCCACAGGTGCCATTTACTCTGGGGCCAACGTCCTGACTTTC TRBJ2-6 TRBV28 NA many
CASGDRPLSYNEQFF TGTGCCAGCGGGGACAGACCTCTTTCCTACAATGAGCAGTTCTTC TRBJ2-1 TRBV28 TRBD1 many
CASSQDLGTGITDTQYF TGTGCCAGCAGCCAAGATCTAGGGACAGGGATCACAGATACGCAGTATTTT TRBJ2-3 TRBV3-1 TRBD1 many
CASSQTGLAGVSGANVLTF TGCGCCAGCAGCCAAACCGGACTAGCGGGAGTTTCTGGGGCCAACGTCCTGACTTTC TRBJ2-6 TRBV4-3 TRBD2 many
CSVEAGGPFTGELFF TGCAGTGTCGAAGCGGGAGGGCCCTTCACCGGGGAGCTGTTTTTT TRBJ2-2 TRBV20-1 TRBD2 many
CASSLGSGGAGTGELFF TGCGCCAGCAGCTTGGGATCGGGGGGCGCCGGCACCGGGGAGCTGTTTTTT TRBJ2-2 TRBV5-1 NA many
CSVEDDLGQSSYNEQFF TGCAGCGTTGAAGATGATTTAGGTCAGAGCTCCTACAATGAGCAGTTCTTC TRBJ2-1 TRBV29-1 NA many
CASSTRTAGFNEQYF TGTGCCAGCAGCACCAGGACTGCGGGCTTCAACGAGCAGTACTTC TRBJ2-7 TRBV7-2 NA many
CASSPGAVDTDTQYF TGTGCCAGCAGCCCGGGGGCAGTTGACACAGATACGCAGTATTTT TRBJ2-3 TRBV7-2 NA many
CSATSRDQTNTEAFF TGCAGTGCTACGTCCAGGGACCAAACGAACACTGAAGCTTTCTTT TRBJ1-1 TRBV20-1 NA many
CASSPERGLYEQYF TGTGCCAGCAGTCCTGAAAGGGGTCTCTACGAGCAGTACTTC TRBJ2-7 TRBV27 NA many
CASSTTPSGMGEQFF TGCGCCAGCAGCACCACTCCTAGCGGGATGGGTGAGCAGTTCTTC TRBJ2-1 TRBV5-1 TRBD2 many
CASSRGQSYGYTF TGTGCCAGCAGCCGGGGACAGAGCTATGGCTACACCTTC TRBJ1-2 TRBV12-3/TRBV12-4 TRBD1 many
CASSLGASGMGETQYF TGTGCCAGCAGCTTAGGTGCCAGCGGGATGGGAGAGACCCAGTACTTC TRBJ2-5 TRBV7-2 TRBD2 many
CASSLGSWTLHTEAFF TGCGCCAGCAGTCTGGGGTCTTGGACACTCCACACTGAAGCTTTCTTT TRBJ1-1 TRBV5-1 NA many
CALRDVGLNTEAFF TGTGCCCTCCGTGATGTGGGTTTGAACACTGAAGCTTTCTTT TRBJ1-1 TRBV30 NA many
CASSPGSGYEQYF TGTGCCAGCAGCCCAGGAAGCGGCTACGAGCAGTACTTC TRBJ2-7 TRBV7-7 NA NA
CARRGRPARPEGEQFF TGCGCCAGGAGGGGACGCCCGGCGAGGCCCGAGGGTGAGCAGTTCTTC TRBJ2-1 TRBV4-3 NA many
CASSSRTSTNTGELFF TGTGCCAGCAGCTCGCGGACCTCAACGAACACCGGGGAGCTGTTTTTT TRBJ2-2 TRBV7-9 NA many
CASRPDSGELFF TGTGCCAGCAGACCGGACAGTGGGGAGCTGTTTTTT TRBJ2-2 TRBV7-9 NA many
CASSLFPQHYTF TGTGCCAGCAGCTTATTCCCACAGCACTACACCTTC TRBJ1-2 TRBV7-8 NA many
CASSPDRVSQETQYF TGTGCCAGCTCACCGGACAGGGTGAGCCAAGAGACCCAGTACTTC TRBJ2-5 TRBV18 TRBD1 NA
CSVVGPLRDIQYF TGCAGCGTCGTCGGACCTCTTAGGGACATTCAGTACTTC TRBJ2-4 TRBV29-1 NA many
CASSVYQETQYF TGTGCCAGCAGTGTATACCAAGAGACCCAGTACTTC TRBJ2-5 TRBV12-3/TRBV12-4 NA many
CASSEAGGSTGELFF TGTGCCAGCAGTGAGGCGGGAGGGAGCACCGGGGAGCTGTTTTTT TRBJ2-2 TRBV6-4 TRBD2 many
CSARASQGADTEAFF TGCAGTGCTAGAGCGTCGCAGGGGGCCGACACTGAAGCTTTCTTT TRBJ1-1 TRBV20-1 TRBD1 many
CASSLVGGDGYTF TGTGCCAGCAGCTTAGTAGGGGGAGATGGCTACACCTTC TRBJ1-2 TRBV7-6 NA many